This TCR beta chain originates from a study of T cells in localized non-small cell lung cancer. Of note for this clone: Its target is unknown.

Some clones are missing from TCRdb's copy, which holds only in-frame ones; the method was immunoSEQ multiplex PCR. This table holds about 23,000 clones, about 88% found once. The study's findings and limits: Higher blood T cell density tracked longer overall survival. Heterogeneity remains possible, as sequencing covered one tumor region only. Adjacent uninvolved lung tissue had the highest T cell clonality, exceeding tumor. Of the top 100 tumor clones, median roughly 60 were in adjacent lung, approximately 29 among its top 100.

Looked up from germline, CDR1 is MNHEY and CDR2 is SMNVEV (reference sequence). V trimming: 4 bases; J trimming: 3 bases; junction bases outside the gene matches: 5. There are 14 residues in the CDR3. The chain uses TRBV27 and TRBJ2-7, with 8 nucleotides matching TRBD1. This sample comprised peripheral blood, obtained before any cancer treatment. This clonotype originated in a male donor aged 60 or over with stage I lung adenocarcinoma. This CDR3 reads CASSSNDRGYEQYF. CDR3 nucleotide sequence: TGTGCCAGCAGTTCCAACGACAGGGGCTACGAGCAGTACTTC.